This TCR beta chain was identified in a study of T cells in narcolepsy. Study-wide context: Patients with NT1 or NT2 and healthy control donors were enrolled.

On this clone itself: Antigen unknown.

Data came from immunoSEQ multiplex PCR; TCRdb stores just in-frame clones and leaves some out. The table has tens of thousands of clones, around 86% seen once. Study-wide results and caveats: No autoreactive T cell clone sequences appeared in some memory CD4+ repertoires. HCRT-specific and TRIB2-specific autoreactive clonotypes appeared among same-patient CSF and blood CD4+ clonotypes. Autoreactive clonotypes reportedly recurred in blood of same and different patients, not controls.

Sequencing input: memory (CD45RA-) CD4+ T cells from blood. The clonotype originates from a human donor in good health.

CDR3 in amino acids: CASNRGYQETQYF. CDR3 nucleotides: TGTGCCAGCAATAGGGGTTACCAAGAGACCCAGTACTTC. The V and J genes are TRBV6-1 and TRBJ2-5, with D maybe TRBD1 (5 bases). Trimming shortened V by 7 bases and J by 0 bases, and 9 bases separated the two germline ends. The CDR3 is made up of 13 amino acids. Germline V gene sequence: CDR1 MNHNS, CDR2 SASEGT.